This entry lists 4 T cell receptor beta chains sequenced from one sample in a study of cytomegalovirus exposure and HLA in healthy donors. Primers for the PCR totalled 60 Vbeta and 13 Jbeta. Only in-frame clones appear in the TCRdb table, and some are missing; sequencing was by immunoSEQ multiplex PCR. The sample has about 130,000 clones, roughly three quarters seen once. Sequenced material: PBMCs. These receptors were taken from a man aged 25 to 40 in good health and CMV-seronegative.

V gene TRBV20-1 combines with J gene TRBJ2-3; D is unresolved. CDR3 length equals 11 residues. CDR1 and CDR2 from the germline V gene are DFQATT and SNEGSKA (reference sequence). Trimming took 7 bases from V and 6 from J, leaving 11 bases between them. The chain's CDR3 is CSVSVWDTQYF. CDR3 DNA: TGCAGTGTGAGTGTGTGGGATACGCAGTATTTT.

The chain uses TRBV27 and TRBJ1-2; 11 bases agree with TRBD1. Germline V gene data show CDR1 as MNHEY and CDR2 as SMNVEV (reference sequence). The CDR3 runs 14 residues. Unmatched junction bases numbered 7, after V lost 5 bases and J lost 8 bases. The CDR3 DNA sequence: TGTGCCAGCAGTCCCGGGACAGGGGGTCGCGGCTACACCTTC. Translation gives CASSPGTGGRGYTF.

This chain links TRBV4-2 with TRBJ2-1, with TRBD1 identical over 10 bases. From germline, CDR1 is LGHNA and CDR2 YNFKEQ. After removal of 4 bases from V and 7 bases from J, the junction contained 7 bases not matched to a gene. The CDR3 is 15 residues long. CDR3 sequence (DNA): TGTGCCAGCAGCCTAGGGACAGGGGTTTTAAATGAGCAGTTCTTC. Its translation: CASSLGTGVLNEQFF.

CDR3 coding DNA: TGTGCCAGCAGCGGGGGACTAGCGGTCTACAATGAGCAGTTCTTC. Translation gives CASSGGLAVYNEQFF. The chain has TRBV9 and TRBJ2-1; 11 nucleotides line up with TRBD2. V was clipped by 3 bases and J by 3 bases; unmatched bases: 2. Germline V gives CDR1 SGDLS, CDR2 YYNGEE. The CDR3 loop spans 15 amino acids.